A single sample is the source of the 10 T cell receptor beta chains below, sequenced in a study of T cells in Graves' hyperthyroidism and ophthalmopathy. Researchers took RNA transcripts and amplified the TCR beta CDR3 regions from them. Using the HTBI primer set, a first-round RT-PCR was run on the TCR CDR3. TCRdb ran MiXCR on the multiplex PCR reads and lists one entry per CDR3 protein. Here the sample spans around 720,000 distinct CDR3 sequences, about a third being singletons. Sequencing input: blood. The receptors derive from a woman in her 40s with Graves' hyperthyroidism.

This clonotype occurred many times. The J gene is TRBJ1-3, the V gene TRBV29-1; D gene ambiguous. V lost 5 bases and J 7 bases, leaving 15 bases between the germline ends. Germline V lookup: CDR1 SQVTM, CDR2 ANQGSEA. CDR3 length: 13 amino acids. The CDR3 sequence: CSVSFKGGNTIYF. As DNA, the CDR3 is TGCAGCGTTTCCTTCAAGGGAGGGAACACCATATATTTT.

This clonotype was seen a few times. This chain links TRBV29-1 with TRBJ2-3, with no clear D. The V and J ends lost 1 base and 10 bases respectively, with 18 bases between them. This CDR3 has 14 residues. Germline V gene sequence: CDR1 SQVTM, CDR2 ANQGSEA. CDR3 coding DNA: TGCAGCGTTGAAGGTCACAGCCTCTTAGTCTCGCAGTATTTT. As protein: CSVEGHSLLVSQYF.

The chain links TRBV6-5 to TRBJ1-4; D is perhaps TRBD1 (5 bases). The germline V gene has CDR1 MNHEY and CDR2 SVGAGI. This CDR3 has 16 residues. V shed 6 bases and J shed 8 bases, with 22 bases lying between them. The CDR3 is CASRSQGRDGKEKLFF. The CDR3 coding sequence is TGTGCCAGCAGGAGTCAGGGTCGGGATGGAAAGGAAAAACTGTTTTTT.

This clonotype was detected many times. This chain joins TRBV14 and TRBJ1-4; D remains unclear. This CDR3 contains 13 residues. V was cut by 1 base and J by 11 bases, with 11 bases left in between. In germline, CDR1 is SGHDN, CDR2 FVKESK. CDR3 DNA: TGTGCCAGCAGCCAAGGCGGGCGAGGGAAACTGTTTTTT. Protein: CASSQGGRGKLFF.

With respect to this clonotype: It is likely a read error, because the conserved phenylalanine at the end of the CDR3 is missing. The gene calls are TRBV6-1 and TRBJ1-1, with D maybe TRBD1 (5 bases). Trimming took off 1 base at V and 6 bases at J, with 6 bases between the two ends. Germline CDR1 reads MNHNS; CDR2 reads SASEGT. This CDR3 is built from 12 residues. The CDR3 loop is CASSEGGPEAFL. CDR3 nucleotide sequence: TGTGCCAGCAGTGAAGGGGGACCTGAAGCTTTCCTT.

This clonotype was recorded at least ten times. The chain couples TRBV6-5 to TRBJ1-2; D uncertain. The CDR3 spans 13 residues. From germline, CDR1 is MNHEY and CDR2 SVGAGI. V shed 5 bases and J shed 5 bases, with 12 bases lying between them. The CDR3 loop reads CASSPPILYGYTF. Here the CDR3 DNA reads TGTGCCAGCAGTCCGCCGATTCTGTATGGCTACACCTTC.

The chain couples TRBV6-5 to TRBJ2-7; TRBD2 agrees at 7 bases. The CDR3 runs to 16 residues. Germline V gives CDR1 MNHEY, CDR2 SVGAGI. The V gene end was trimmed by 0 bases and the J gene end by 4 bases; junction bases not matched to a gene: 9. This CDR3 reads CASSYSASGSTYEQYF. The DNA of the CDR3 is TGTGCCAGCAGTTACTCGGCTAGCGGTTCTACTTACGAGCAGTACTTC.

The rearrangement joins TRBV29-1 to TRBJ2-7; TRBD2 might be the D (7 bases). Germline CDR1 and CDR2: SQVTM and ANQGSEA. The CDR3 is made up of 16 amino acids. CDR3 protein: CSYLGGGAKGTYEQYF. CDR3 in DNA: TGCAGTTATCTGGGGGGGGGGGCCAAAGGGACCTACGAGCAGTACTTC.

This chain uses TRBV12-3 or TRBV12-4 with TRBJ1-1; D gene ambiguous. The CDR3 loop spans 13 amino acids. Trimming took off 1 base at V and 7 bases at J, with 10 bases between the two ends. The CDR3 loop is CASSLVDRIEAFF. For the CDR3, the DNA is TGTGCCAGCAGTTTAGTGGATCGCATTGAAGCTTTCTTT.

CDR3 region: CASSLQGKEKLFF. CDR3 bases: TGTGCCAGCAGCTTACAGGGGAAAGAAAAACTGTTTTTT. The rearrangement uses TRBV7-9 and TRBJ1-4; weak D call: TRBD1 (6 bases). The V gene's germline CDR1 is SEHNR and CDR2 FQNEAQ (reference sequence). V gave up 2 bases and J gave up 8 bases, with 9 bases separating them. This CDR3 has 13 residues.